This TCR beta chain was retrieved from a study of blood T cell repertoires in COVID-19. Study at large: Specimens from acute and convalescent COVID-19 originated in the United States, Italy and Spain. PBMCs, B-cell-depleted T cells, or T cells were the source of the cDNA or gDNA that made up the material.

This CDR3 spans 15 amino acids. Trimming at V came to 6 bases and at J to 7 bases, leaving 10 bases not matched to a gene. Germline CDR1 is SNHLY and CDR2 is FYNNEI. In the original analysis: Quantification of nucleated cells was approximated via reference gene primer amplification. The repertoire was sequenced with immunoSEQ multiplex PCR; TCRdb's copy has only in-frame clones and lacks some. The V and J calls and clone size are taken from that table; D and trimming were inferred from the DNA. The table lists about 220,000 clones, about 79% of them singletons, with roughly 1.3% in the top ten. Individuals drawn from about two dozen US areas were roughly 18 to 89 years old.

The TCR was taken from a middle-aged woman with acute COVID-19. The rearrangement uses TRBV2 and TRBJ1-2; 11 nucleotides align to TRBD1. Sequenced: PBMCs or T cells enriched from blood (not recorded which). DNA for the CDR3: TGTGCCAGCAGAACTTTCGGACAGGGGGCGTTTGGCTACACCTTC. Translation: CASRTFGQGAFGYTF.